This TCR beta chain comes out of a study of long-term antiretroviral therapy in people with HIV. Whole-study results and caveats: The range of CDR3 lengths in HIV repertoires proved narrower than that found in controls. The repertoire was dominated at all time points by clones expanded before ART. Patients on ART gained diversity, which nonetheless stayed below transplant donor controls.

CDR3 size: 17 residues. CDR1 and CDR2 from the germline V gene are SGHNT and YYREEE (reference sequence). The junction had 12 bases not matched to a gene; V was cut back by 4 bases and J by 9 bases. Comment on this clone: Its antigen is unknown.

Researchers ran immunoSEQ v3.0 at survey level. Researchers set sequencing to target 40,000-50,000 T-cell genomes per sample. Clones were sequenced by immunoSEQ multiplex PCR, and TCRdb holds only the in-frame ones, with some missing. This sample carries more than 30,000 clones, roughly 80% of them seen once, and the ten largest clones take roughly 3.2%. The sequence derives from a man between 18 and 29 years old with HIV. The chain recombines TRBV5-4 with TRBJ2-5; 16 bases map to TRBD2. The sample here was unsorted PBMCs, taken 1.9 years after starting antiretroviral therapy. CDR3 sequence (DNA): TGTGCCAGCAGCCAGGGACTAGCGGGGGGGACAGGGGAGGCCCAGTACTTC. It specifies CASSQGLAGGTGEAQYF.